The source of this T cell receptor beta chain is a study of shared T cell receptors in the human thymus. Method: immunoSEQ multiplex PCR; TCRdb's copy keeps in-frame clones and lacks some. The sample has about 660,000 clones, roughly 90% seen once. Germline loops: CDR1 GTSNPN, CDR2 SVGIG (reference sequence). The CDR3 has 18 amino acids. In regard to this clone: One junction end disagrees with the germline gene, perhaps due to a read error.

These records were also assigned to another study, of human thymus T cells. That report adds: In corrective heart surgery, resections were taken, and these provided the thymus tissue. V and J gene usage appeared biased in thymic and blood repertoires. Unrelated people showed highly overlapping thymic repertoires, related research reported.

The chain couples TRBV30 to TRBJ2-5; 11 nucleotides agree with TRBD1. This TCR was recovered from a boy under two years old with a congenital heart defect. The sequencing sample was made of thymocytes. CDR3 protein: CARSVLVDRGPPVETQYF. In DNA form, the CDR3 reads TGTGCCCGGAGTGTCCTAGTGGACAGGGGGCCCCCTGTGGAGACCCAGTACTTC.